This passage covers 30 T cell receptor beta chains from one sample sequenced in a study of cytomegalovirus exposure and HLA in healthy donors. Some clones are missing from TCRdb's copy, which holds only in-frame ones; the method was immunoSEQ multiplex PCR. The sample includes under 200,000 clones, about nine tenths of them seen just once. Sequencing input: PBMCs. These receptors all come from a woman in her twenties or thirties in good health and CMV-seronegative.

The chain uses TRBV10-3 and TRBJ2-5; 7 bases line up with TRBD2. CDR1 ENHRY and CDR2 SYGVKD come from the germline V gene. CDR3 length: 13 residues. V lost 4 bases to trimming and J lost 4 bases; unmatched junction nucleotides: 3. This CDR3 reads CAISGTGGETQYF. Here the CDR3 DNA reads TGTGCCATCAGTGGGACGGGGGGAGAGACCCAGTACTTC.

This chain uses TRBV6-5 with TRBJ2-1, with D maybe TRBD1 (5 bases). Germline V lookup: CDR1 MNHEY, CDR2 SVGAGI. V lost 7 bases, J lost 9 bases, and 10 bases lay in between. The CDR3 is 11 residues long. The CDR3 DNA is TGTGCCAGCACGTGGGGCCTTGAGCAGTTCTTC. Amino acid sequence: CASTWGLEQFF.

V and J are TRBV9 and TRBJ1-3; 8 bases map to TRBD1. The CDR3 is 15 residues long. Germline V gene sequence: CDR1 SGDLS, CDR2 YYNGEE. V shed 4 bases and J 2 bases; nucleotides not matched to a gene: 5. The chain's CDR3 is CASSLLDRAGNTIYF. CDR3 sequence (DNA): TGTGCCAGCAGCTTACTGGACAGGGCTGGAAACACCATATATTTT.

This chain links TRBV7-2 with TRBJ1-5; 8 bases line up with TRBD1. The CDR3 runs to 16 residues. V lost 5 bases to trimming and J lost 1 base; unmatched junction nucleotides: 7. In germline, CDR1 is SGHTA, CDR2 FQGNSA. CDR3 DNA: TGTGCCAGCAGCCGCGGACAGGGTTGGAGCAATCAGCCCCAGCATTTT. It translates to CASSRGQGWSNQPQHF.

Only one count was recorded for this clone. This chain uses TRBV2 with TRBJ2-7; 8 nucleotides align to TRBD1. With V trimmed by 6 bases and J by 2 bases, 3 bases remained unmatched. The CDR3 is made up of 13 amino acids. Germline values: CDR1 SNHLY, CDR2 FYNNEI. The CDR3 region is CASRDRGAYEQYF. For the CDR3, the DNA is TGTGCCAGCAGAGACAGGGGAGCCTACGAGCAGTACTTC.

This clone was picked up one time. The junction does not match germline at one end; this may be a read error. In nucleotides, the CDR3 is TGTGCCAGCAGCTTACGCCCTAGCAGAGATACGCAGTATTTT. Amino acid sequence: CASSLRPSRDTQYF. V is TRBV7-2 and J is TRBJ2-3; D possibly corresponds to TRBD2 (5 bases). CDR1 and CDR2 (germline): SGHTA, FQGNSA. This CDR3 region has 14 residues.

This chain links TRBV28 with TRBJ2-1; D may correspond to TRBD1 or TRBD2 (7 bases each). This CDR3 has 12 residues. CDR1 and CDR2 from the germline V gene are MDHEN and SYDVKM. CDR3 bases: TGTGCGGGAGGGGGCAGGGGATCTGAGCAGTTCTTC. Its protein is CAGGGRGSEQFF.

The V and J genes are TRBV5-8 and TRBJ1-5, with D unclear. Per germline, CDR1 SGHTS and CDR2 YDEGEE. The CDR3 is made up of 14 amino acids. Trimming left V 3 bases short and J 0 bases short, with 7 bases between. CDR3 in amino acids: CASSSGYSNQPQHF. As DNA, the CDR3 is TGTGCCAGCAGCTCAGGCTATAGCAATCAGCCCCAGCATTTT. The full variable domain, with the rest looked up from reference TRBV5-8 and TRBJ1-5, is EAGVTQSPTHLIKTRGQQATLRCSPISGHTSVYWYQQALGLGLQFLLWYDEGEERNRGNFPPRFSGRQFPNYSSELNVNALELEDSALYLCASSSGYSNQPQHFGDGTRLSIL.

The chain carries TRBV6-1 and TRBJ2-3, with D hard to call. This CDR3 is built from 11 residues. V lost 5 bases to trimming and J lost 6 bases, with 6 bases between them. Germline CDR1 reads MNHNS; CDR2 reads SASEGT. The CDR3 is CASSKVDTQYF. For the CDR3, the DNA is TGTGCCAGCAGTAAGGTGGATACGCAGTATTTT.

The genes are TRBV6-1 and TRBJ2-7; D remains unclear. The CDR3 contains 14 residues. Germline CDR1 reads MNHNS; CDR2 reads SASEGT. Deletions cut 2 bases from V and 2 bases from J, with 10 bases between. This CDR3 reads CASSEWVGAYEQYF. In nucleotides, the CDR3 is TGTGCCAGCAGTGAATGGGTAGGCGCCTACGAGCAGTACTTC.

This chain connects TRBV10-2 to TRBJ1-1; a weak D match, TRBD1 (6 bases). CDR3 length: 11 amino acids. Germline V CDR1 and CDR2: WSHSY, SAAADI. V was shortened by 10 bases and J by 7 bases, with 13 bases between the two germline ends. CDR3 loop: CATRLGHEAFF. In nucleotides, the CDR3 is TGCGCCACGCGGTTGGGACATGAAGCTTTCTTT.

Only a few counts were recorded for this clone. The chain employs TRBV5-1 and TRBJ2-5; tentative D call: TRBD2 (5 bases). Trimming took off 0 bases at V and 2 bases at J, with 17 bases between the two ends. The CDR3 loop spans 17 amino acids. Germline assignment: CDR1 SGHRS and CDR2 YFSETQ. CDR3 sequence (DNA): TGCGCCAGCAGCTTGGCTGGGGTCGGGGTTAATCAAGAGACCCAGTACTTC. Amino acid sequence: CASSLAGVGVNQETQYF. The full variable domain, in which reference TRBV5-1 and TRBJ2-5 provide the parts outside the CDR3, is KAGVTQTPRYLIKTRGQQVTLSCSPISGHRSVSWYQQTPGQGLQFLFEYFSETQRNKGNFPGRFSGRQFSNSRSEMNVSTLELGDSALYLCASSLAGVGVNQETQYFGPGTRLLVL.

The rearrangement uses TRBV6-6 and TRBJ1-2; TRBD1 agrees at 8 bases. J lost 5 bases, V lost 5 bases, and 4 bases had no gene match. From germline, CDR1 is MNHNY and CDR2 SVGAGI (reference sequence). The CDR3 is made up of 13 amino acids. This CDR3 reads CASSTTGGYGYTF. The CDR3 nucleotides read TGTGCCAGCAGTACCACAGGGGGTTATGGCTACACCTTC.

This clone showed up just a few times. The rearrangement links TRBV5-6 to TRBJ1-5; D gene uncertain. The germline V and J ends were trimmed by 0 bases and 2 bases, with 12 bases remaining between them. Germline CDR1 SGHDT, CDR2 YYEEEE. This CDR3 contains 16 residues. CDR3 coding DNA: TGTGCCAGCAGCTTGGGTTGGGGAGGAGGCAATCAGCCCCAGCATTTT. It encodes CASSLGWGGGNQPQHF.

The rearrangement links TRBV5-1 to TRBJ2-2, with no clear D. V was clipped by 4 bases and J by 2 bases, with 6 bases between them. CDR1 is SGHRS, CDR2 YFSETQ, per germline. This CDR3 has 13 amino acids. Written as DNA, the CDR3 is TGCGCCAGCAGCCCCTATAACACCGGGGAGCTGTTTTTT. It codes for CASSPYNTGELFF.

This chain joins TRBV13 and TRBJ1-5, with D possibly being TRBD1 (6 bases). Germline loops: CDR1 PRHDT, CDR2 FYEKMQ (reference sequence). The germline V and J ends were trimmed by 5 bases and 7 bases, with 15 bases remaining between them. The CDR3 runs to 14 residues. Here the CDR3 reads CASSKRDTGQPQHF. In nucleotides, the CDR3 is TGTGCCAGCAGCAAACGGGACACCGGACAGCCCCAGCATTTT.

V and J are TRBV6-5 and TRBJ1-3; possible D gene TRBD1, 6 bases. There are 15 residues in the CDR3. Germline CDR1 MNHEY, CDR2 SVGAGI. V lost 5 bases to trimming and J lost 2 bases, with 13 bases between them. CDR3 protein: CASSGRGVTGNTIYF. The DNA for the CDR3 is TGTGCCAGCAGTGGGAGGGGGGTCACTGGAAACACCATATATTTT.

This clone was observed a few times. The V call is TRBV5-1, the J call TRBJ2-5; possibly TRBD1 for D (8 bases). With 0 bases removed from V and 7 bases from J, the gap between germline ends came to 19 bases. The germline V gene encodes CDR1 SGHRS and CDR2 YFSETQ. The CDR3 is 16 residues long. The CDR3 loop reads CASSLGPGTGGGTQYF. The CDR3 bases are TGCGCCAGCAGCTTGGGACCGGGGACAGGCGGGGGGACCCAGTACTTC.

Only a few counts were recorded for this clone. This chain connects TRBV30 to TRBJ1-2; the D gene is possibly TRBD1 (6 bases). With 4 bases removed from V and 4 bases from J, the gap between germline ends came to 16 bases. CDR1 is GTSNPN, CDR2 SVGIG, per germline (reference sequence). The CDR3 totals 14 residues. The CDR3 loop reads CAWTRDIGFYGYTF. The CDR3 DNA sequence: TGTGCCTGGACCCGGGACATAGGATTCTATGGCTACACCTTC.

The rearrangement links TRBV6-5 to TRBJ2-2, with D unclear. The CDR3 is 14 residues long. Germline assignment: CDR1 MNHEY and CDR2 SVGAGI. Trimming cost V 8 bases and J 2 bases, with 12 bases left between them. This CDR3 reads CASRSSFNTGELFF. CDR3 nucleotide sequence: TGTGCCAGCCGTAGCTCATTCAACACCGGGGAGCTGTTTTTT.

This clone was recorded once. Written as DNA, the CDR3 is TGTGCCAGCAGCTTCGGGGAGGGAAAGGACGAGCAGTACTTC. Residues: CASSFGEGKDEQYF. The V and J genes are TRBV9 and TRBJ2-7; TRBD2 aligns across 7 bases. Germline V gene lookup returns CDR1 SGDLS and CDR2 YYNGEE. Germline trimming cut 4 bases from V and 5 bases from J; bases unmatched to any gene: 9. CDR3 size: 14 residues.

The CDR3 DNA is TGTGCCAGCAGTTACTTTTGGCAGGGCGACACTGAAGCTTTCTTT. Its translation is CASSYFWQGDTEAFF. This rearrangement joins TRBV6-6 to TRBJ1-1; D might be TRBD1 (5 bases). The V gene lost 1 base and the J gene lost 3 bases, with 12 bases spanning the gap. The CDR3 loop spans 15 amino acids. The germline V gene has CDR1 MNHNY and CDR2 SVGAGI (reference sequence).

This clone was found once. The chain has TRBV7-2 and TRBJ2-5; no definite D call. Germline CDR1 reads SGHTA; CDR2 reads FQGNSA. The CDR3 covers 13 residues. V lost 1 base, J lost 2 bases, and 5 bases lay in between. The CDR3 bases are TGTGCCAGCAGCTTAGGACTGCAAGAGACCCAGTACTTC. It translates to CASSLGLQETQYF.

The chain carries TRBV28 and TRBJ2-2; 9 bases match TRBD2. Per germline, CDR1 MDHEN and CDR2 SYDVKM. J gave up 3 bases and V 3 bases, and 11 bases lay outside the gene matches. CDR3 length: 18 amino acids. Here the CDR3 reads CASSFPQWREGDTGELFF. CDR3 nucleotides: TGTGCCAGCAGTTTCCCCCAGTGGCGGGAGGGCGACACCGGGGAGCTGTTTTTT.

V and J are TRBV30 and TRBJ1-4, with D uncertain. V lost 2 bases, J lost 8 bases, and 18 bases lay in between. Germline V gene data show CDR1 as GTSNPN and CDR2 as SVGIG (reference sequence). The CDR3 runs 15 residues. In DNA form, the CDR3 reads TGTGCCTGGAGTTACCCGACAACCATCGGGGAAAAACTGTTTTTT. Translation gives CAWSYPTTIGEKLFF.

V gene TRBV4-3 combines with J gene TRBJ1-4; no reliable D call. CDR1 is LGHNA, CDR2 YSLEER, per germline. The CDR3 spans 16 residues. Between the trimmed V and J ends, which lost 0 bases and 3 bases, there was a span of 11 bases. DNA of the CDR3: TGCGCCAGCAGCCAAGATGGGAGGGAATCTAATGAAAAACTGTTTTTT. It codes for CASSQDGRESNEKLFF.

This chain connects TRBV29-1 to TRBJ2-5; D remains ambiguous. The CDR3 covers 13 residues. The V and J ends lost 3 bases and 4 bases respectively, with 12 bases between them. In germline, CDR1 is SQVTM, CDR2 ANQGSEA. The CDR3: CSVDQVLGETQYF. The CDR3 coding sequence is TGCAGCGTTGACCAGGTGTTAGGAGAGACCCAGTACTTC.

The V and J genes are TRBV4-1 and TRBJ1-1, with D possibly TRBD1 on 6 matching bases. V lost 3 bases and J lost 0, with 14 bases in between. Germline V gives CDR1 MGHRA, CDR2 YSYEKL. The CDR3 has 16 amino acids. CDR3 sequence (DNA): TGCGCCAGCAGCCATCCTGGGGGGGCTCTGAACACTGAAGCTTTCTTT. This encodes CASSHPGGALNTEAFF.

J is TRBJ2-5 and V is TRBV19; D is perhaps TRBD2 (6 bases). CDR1 is LNHDA and CDR2 is SQIVND in the germline V gene (reference sequence). The CDR3 is 14 amino acids. Trimming pared 7 bases from V and 5 bases from J, leaving 17 bases between. CDR3 residues: CASKGRGAWETQYF. The CDR3 coding sequence is TGTGCCAGTAAGGGGCGGGGAGCCTGGGAGACCCAGTACTTC.

The chain has TRBV27 and TRBJ1-2; D is perhaps TRBD1 (5 bases). This CDR3 spans 11 amino acids. V was cut by 6 bases and J by 4 bases, with 6 bases left in between. Germline assignment: CDR1 MNHEY and CDR2 SMNVEV (reference sequence). CDR3 loop: CASSDSYGYTF. CDR3 coding DNA: TGTGCCAGCAGCGACAGCTATGGCTACACCTTC.